Sequencing of this TCR beta chain was carried out in a study of shared clonotypes between healthy human individuals. Whole-study results and caveats: Relative to memory subsets, naive subsets generally showed larger estimated richness. Few donors limited the genetic and exposure-history diversity represented.

Deep was the level at which the assay was run. The authors distributed each subset's genomic DNA evenly over several immunoSEQ plates. Only in-frame clones appear in the TCRdb table, and some are missing; sequencing was by immunoSEQ multiplex PCR. The sample shows more than 2,000,000 clones, 85% to 95% of them seen only once. Germline CDR1 reads MDHEN; CDR2 reads SYDVKM. The CDR3 extends over 13 amino acids. J was trimmed by 5 bases and V by 6 bases; bases with no gene match: 6. To note about this clone: Its antigen is unknown. Other DNA sequences in this specimen translate into the identical CDR3.

The sequenced material came from naive CD4+ T cells sorted from blood. Subset described: CD45RA+ positively selected. The chain joins TRBV28 to TRBJ1-1, with 7 bases lining up with TRBD1. The receptor comes from a man aged 18 to 29 in good health. The CDR3 spells CASRRGLGTEAFF. The CDR3 DNA sequence: TGTGCCAGCAGAAGGGGGCTGGGTACTGAAGCTTTCTTT.